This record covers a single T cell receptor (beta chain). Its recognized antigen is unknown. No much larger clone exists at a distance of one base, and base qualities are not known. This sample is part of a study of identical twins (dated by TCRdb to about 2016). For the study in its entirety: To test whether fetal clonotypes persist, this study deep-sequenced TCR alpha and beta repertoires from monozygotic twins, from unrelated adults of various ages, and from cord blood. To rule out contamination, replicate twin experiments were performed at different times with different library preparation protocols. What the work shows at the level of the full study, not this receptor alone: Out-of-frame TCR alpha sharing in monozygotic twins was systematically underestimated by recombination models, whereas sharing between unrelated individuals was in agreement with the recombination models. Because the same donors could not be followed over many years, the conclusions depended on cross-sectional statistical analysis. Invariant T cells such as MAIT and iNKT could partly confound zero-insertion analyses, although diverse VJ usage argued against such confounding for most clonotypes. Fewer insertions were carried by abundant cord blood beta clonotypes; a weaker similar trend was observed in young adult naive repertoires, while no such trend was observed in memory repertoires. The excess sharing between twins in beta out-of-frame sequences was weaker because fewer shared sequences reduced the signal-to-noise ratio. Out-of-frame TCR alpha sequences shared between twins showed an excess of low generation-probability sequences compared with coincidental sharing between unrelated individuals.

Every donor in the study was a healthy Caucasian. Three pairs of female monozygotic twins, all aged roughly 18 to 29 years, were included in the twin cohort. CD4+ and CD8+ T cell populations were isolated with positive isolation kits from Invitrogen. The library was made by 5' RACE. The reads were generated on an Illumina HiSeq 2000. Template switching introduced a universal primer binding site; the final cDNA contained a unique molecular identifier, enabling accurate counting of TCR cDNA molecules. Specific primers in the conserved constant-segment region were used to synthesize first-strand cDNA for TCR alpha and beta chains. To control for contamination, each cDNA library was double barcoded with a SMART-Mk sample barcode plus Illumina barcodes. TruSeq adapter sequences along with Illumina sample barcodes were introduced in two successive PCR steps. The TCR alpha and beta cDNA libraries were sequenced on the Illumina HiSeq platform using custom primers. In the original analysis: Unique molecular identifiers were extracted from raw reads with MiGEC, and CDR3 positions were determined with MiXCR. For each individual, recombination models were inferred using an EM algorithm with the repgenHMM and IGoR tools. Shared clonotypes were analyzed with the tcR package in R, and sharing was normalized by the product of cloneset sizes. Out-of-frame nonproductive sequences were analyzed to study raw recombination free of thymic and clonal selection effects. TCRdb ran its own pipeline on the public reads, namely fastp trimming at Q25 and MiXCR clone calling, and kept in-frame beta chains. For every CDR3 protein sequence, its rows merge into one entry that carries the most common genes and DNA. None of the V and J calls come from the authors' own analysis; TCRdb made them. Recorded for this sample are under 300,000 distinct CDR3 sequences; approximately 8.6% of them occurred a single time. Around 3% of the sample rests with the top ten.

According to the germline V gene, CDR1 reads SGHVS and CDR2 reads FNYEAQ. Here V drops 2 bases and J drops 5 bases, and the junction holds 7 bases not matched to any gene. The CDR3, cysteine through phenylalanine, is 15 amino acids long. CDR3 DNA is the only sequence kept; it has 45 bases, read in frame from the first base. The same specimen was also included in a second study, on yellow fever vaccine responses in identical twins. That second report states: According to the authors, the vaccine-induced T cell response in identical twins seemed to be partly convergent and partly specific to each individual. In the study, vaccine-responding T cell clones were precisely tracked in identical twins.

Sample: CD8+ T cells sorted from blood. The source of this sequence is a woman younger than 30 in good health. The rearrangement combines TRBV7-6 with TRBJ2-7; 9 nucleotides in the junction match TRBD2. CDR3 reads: CASSLSSSGVDEQYF. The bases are TGTGCCAGCAGCTTAAGCTCTAGCGGGGTTGACGAGCAGTACTTC.